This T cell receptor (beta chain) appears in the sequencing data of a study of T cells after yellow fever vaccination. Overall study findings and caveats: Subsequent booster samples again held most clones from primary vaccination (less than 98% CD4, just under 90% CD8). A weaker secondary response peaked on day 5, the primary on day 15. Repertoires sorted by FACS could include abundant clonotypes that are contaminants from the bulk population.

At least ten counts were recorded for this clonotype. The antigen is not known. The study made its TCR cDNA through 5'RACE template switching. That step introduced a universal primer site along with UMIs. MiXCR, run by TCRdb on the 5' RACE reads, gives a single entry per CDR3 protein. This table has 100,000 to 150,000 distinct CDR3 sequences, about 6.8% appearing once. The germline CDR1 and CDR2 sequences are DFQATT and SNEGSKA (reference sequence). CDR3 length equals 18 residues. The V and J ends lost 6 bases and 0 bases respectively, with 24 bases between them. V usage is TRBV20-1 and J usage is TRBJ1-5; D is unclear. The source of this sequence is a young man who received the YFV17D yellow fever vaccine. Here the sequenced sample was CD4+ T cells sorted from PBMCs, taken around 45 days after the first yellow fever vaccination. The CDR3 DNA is TGCAGTGCCACCTTCGAGGGCGCTCATTCTTATAGCAATCAGCCCCAGCATTTT. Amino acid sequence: CSATFEGAHSYSNQPQHF.